This T cell receptor (beta chain) is drawn from a study of a mutant IDH1 vaccine in newly diagnosed glioma. Study overall: Earlier therapy was either radiotherapy, temozolomide, or both, and most got both. General study results and limits: Researchers report vaccine-induced immune responses in 93.3% of patients.

Time point indicated: week 23, last vaccination. A single vaccine dose contained 300 ug of mutant IDH1 20-mer peptide, and topical imiquimod was used with it. The CDR3 extends over 15 amino acids. The germline V gene encodes CDR1 SGHDN and CDR2 FVKESK. V lost 4 bases and J 3 bases, leaving 15 bases between the germline ends. About this clone: Antigen: not known.

The method was immunoSEQ multiplex PCR; TCRdb's version includes in-frame clones alone and lacks a portion of them. The sample records 50,000 to 85,000 clones, roughly 84% being singletons. The source material was PBMCs, sampled from a glioma patient whose treatment included an IDH1 peptide vaccine. This TCR was sampled from a man in his late teens or twenties with glioma. This chain connects TRBV14 to TRBJ1-1; D unclear. The CDR3 sequence: CASSRPIVPDTEAFF. The CDR3 DNA follows: TGTGCCAGCAGCCGACCAATAGTTCCCGACACTGAAGCTTTCTTT.